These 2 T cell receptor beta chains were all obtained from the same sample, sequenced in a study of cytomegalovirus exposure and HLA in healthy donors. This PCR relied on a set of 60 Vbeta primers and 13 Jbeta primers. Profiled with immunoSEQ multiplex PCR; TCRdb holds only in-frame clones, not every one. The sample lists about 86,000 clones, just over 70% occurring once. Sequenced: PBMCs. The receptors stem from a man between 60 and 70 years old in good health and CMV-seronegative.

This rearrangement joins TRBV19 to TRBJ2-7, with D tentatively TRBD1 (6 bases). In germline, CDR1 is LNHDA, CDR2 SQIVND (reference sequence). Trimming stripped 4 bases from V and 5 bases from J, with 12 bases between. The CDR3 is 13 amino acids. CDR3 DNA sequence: TGTGCCAGTAGTAATGCAGGACAGAACGAGCAGTACTTC. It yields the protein CASSNAGQNEQYF.

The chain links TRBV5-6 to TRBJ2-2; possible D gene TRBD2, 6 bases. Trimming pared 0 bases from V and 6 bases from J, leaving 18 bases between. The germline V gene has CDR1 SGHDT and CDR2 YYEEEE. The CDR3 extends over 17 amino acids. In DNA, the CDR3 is TGTGCCAGCAGCTTGGGGCCAGGAGGGCTCCTGGCCGGGGAGCTGTTTTTT. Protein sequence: CASSLGPGGLLAGELFF.